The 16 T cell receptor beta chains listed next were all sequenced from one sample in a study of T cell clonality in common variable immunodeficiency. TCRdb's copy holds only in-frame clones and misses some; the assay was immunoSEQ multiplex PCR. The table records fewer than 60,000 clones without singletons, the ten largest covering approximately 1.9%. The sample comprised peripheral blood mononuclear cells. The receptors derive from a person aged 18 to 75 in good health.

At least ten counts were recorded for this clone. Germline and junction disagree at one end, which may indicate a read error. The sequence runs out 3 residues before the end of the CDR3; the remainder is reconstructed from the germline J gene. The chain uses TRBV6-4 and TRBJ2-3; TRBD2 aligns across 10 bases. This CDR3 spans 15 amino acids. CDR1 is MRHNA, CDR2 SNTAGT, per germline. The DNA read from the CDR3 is TGTGCCAGCAGTGAGGCTAGCGGGAGCACAGATGCG. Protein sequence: CASSEASGSTDA. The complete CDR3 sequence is CASSEASGSTDAQYF.

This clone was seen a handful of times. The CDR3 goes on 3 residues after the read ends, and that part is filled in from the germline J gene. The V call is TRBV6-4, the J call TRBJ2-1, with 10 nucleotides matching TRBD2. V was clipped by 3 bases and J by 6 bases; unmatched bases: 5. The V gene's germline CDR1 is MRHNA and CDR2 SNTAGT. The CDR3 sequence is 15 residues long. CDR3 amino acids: CASSEKAGGANEQFF. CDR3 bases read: TGTGCCAGCAGTGAGAAAGCGGGGGGGGCCAATGAG.

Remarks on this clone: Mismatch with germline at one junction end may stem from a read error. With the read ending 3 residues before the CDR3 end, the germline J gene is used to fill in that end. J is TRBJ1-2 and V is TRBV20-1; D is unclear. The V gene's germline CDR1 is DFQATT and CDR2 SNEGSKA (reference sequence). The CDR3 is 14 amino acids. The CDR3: CSVRAGSSARGYTF. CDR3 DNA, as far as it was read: TGCAGTGTTAGAGCGGGGTCAAGCGCTAGGGGC.

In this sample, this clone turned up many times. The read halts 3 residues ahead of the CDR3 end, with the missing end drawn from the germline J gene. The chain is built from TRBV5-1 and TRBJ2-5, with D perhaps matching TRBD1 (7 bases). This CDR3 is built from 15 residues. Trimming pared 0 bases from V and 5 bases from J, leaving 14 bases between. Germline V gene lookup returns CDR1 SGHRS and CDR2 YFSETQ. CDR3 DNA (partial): TGCGCCAGCAGCTTGGCCGGGACAGCGGGCGAGACC. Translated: CASSLAGTAGET. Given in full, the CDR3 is CASSLAGTAGETQYF.

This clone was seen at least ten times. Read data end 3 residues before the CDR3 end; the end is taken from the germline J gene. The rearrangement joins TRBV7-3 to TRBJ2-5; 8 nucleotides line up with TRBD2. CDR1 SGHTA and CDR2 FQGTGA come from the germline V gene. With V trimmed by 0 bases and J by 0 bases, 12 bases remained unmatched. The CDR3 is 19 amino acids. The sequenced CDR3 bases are TGTGCCAGCAGCTTAACGCCGACTGTGCGGGGGGAGTACCAAGAGACC. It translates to CASSLTPTVRGEYQET. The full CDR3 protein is CASSLTPTVRGEYQETQYF.

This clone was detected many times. The CDR3 DNA, read in part, is TGCGCCAGCAGCTTGGCGTTCGGGGATTTGAGGGGC. Its protein is CASSLAFGDLRG. Given in full, the CDR3 is CASSLAFGDLRGYTF. V is TRBV5-1 and J is TRBJ1-2; D unclear. With the read ending 3 residues before the CDR3 end, the germline J gene is used to fill in that end. The CDR3 is 15 amino acids. Germline V CDR1 and CDR2: SGHRS, YFSETQ.

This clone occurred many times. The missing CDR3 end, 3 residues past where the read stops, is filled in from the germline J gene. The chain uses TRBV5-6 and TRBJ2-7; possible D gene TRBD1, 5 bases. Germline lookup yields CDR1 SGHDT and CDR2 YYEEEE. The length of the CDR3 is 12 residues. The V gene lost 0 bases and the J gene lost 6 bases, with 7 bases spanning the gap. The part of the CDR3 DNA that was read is TGTGCCAGCAGCTTGGGAAGGGGCGAG. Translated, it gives CASSLGRGE. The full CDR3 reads CASSLGRGEQYF.

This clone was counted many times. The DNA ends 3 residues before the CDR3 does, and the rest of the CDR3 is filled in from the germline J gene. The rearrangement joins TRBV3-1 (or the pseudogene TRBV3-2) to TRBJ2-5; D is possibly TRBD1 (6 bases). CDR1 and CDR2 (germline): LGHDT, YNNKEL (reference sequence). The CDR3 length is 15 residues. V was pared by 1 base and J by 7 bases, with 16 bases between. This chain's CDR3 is CASSQVAQGRVTQYF. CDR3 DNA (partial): TGTGCCAGCAGCCAAGTCGCCCAGGGGCGGGTGACC.

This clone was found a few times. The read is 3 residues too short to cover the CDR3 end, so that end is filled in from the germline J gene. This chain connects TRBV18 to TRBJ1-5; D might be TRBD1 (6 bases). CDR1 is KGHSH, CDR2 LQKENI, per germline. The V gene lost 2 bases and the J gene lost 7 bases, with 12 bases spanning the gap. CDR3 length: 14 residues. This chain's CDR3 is CASSPGGSGQPQHF. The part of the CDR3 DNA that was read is TGTGCCAGCTCACCAGGGGGCTCGGGACAGCCC.

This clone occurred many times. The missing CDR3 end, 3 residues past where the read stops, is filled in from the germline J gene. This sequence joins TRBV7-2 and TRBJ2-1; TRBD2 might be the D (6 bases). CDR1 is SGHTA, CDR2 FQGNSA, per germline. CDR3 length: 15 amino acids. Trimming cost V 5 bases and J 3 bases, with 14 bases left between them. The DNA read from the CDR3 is TGTGCCAGCAGCGATCCTAGCGCGAGCTACAATGAG. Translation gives CASSDPSASYNE. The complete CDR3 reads CASSDPSASYNEQFF.

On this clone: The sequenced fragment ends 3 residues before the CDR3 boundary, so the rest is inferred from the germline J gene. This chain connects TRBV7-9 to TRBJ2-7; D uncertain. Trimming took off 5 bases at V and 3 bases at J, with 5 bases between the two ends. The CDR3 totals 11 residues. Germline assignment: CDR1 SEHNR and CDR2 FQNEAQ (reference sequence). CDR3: CASSVNYEQYF. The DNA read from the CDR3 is TGTGCCAGCAGCGTAAACTACGAG. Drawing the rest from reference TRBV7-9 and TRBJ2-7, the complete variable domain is DTGVSQNPRHKITKRGQNVTFRCDPISEHNRLYWYRQTLGQGPEFLTYFQNEAQLEKSRLLSDRFSAERPKGSFSTLEIQRTEQGDSAMYLCASSVNYEQYFGPGTRLTVT.

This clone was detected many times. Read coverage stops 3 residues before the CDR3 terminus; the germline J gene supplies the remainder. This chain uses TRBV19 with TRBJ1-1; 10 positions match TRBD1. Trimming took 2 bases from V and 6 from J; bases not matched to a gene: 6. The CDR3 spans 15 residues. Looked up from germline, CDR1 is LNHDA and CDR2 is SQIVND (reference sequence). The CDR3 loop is CASSIKTGGSPEAFF. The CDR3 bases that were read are TGTGCCAGTAGTATAAAGACAGGGGGCTCCCCTGAA.

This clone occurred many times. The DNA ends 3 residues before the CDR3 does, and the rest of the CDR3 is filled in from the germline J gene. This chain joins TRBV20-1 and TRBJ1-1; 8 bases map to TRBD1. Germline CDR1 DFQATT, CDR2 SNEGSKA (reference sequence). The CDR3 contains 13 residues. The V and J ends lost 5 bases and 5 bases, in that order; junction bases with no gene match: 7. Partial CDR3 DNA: TGCAGTGCTCTCGGACAGGGCGGGACTGAA. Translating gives CSALGQGGTE. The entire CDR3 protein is CSALGQGGTEAFF.

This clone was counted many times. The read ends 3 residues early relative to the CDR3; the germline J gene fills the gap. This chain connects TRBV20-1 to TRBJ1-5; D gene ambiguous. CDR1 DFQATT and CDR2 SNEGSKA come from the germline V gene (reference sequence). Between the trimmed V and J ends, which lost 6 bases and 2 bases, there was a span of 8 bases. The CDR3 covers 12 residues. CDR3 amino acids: CSASPGNQPQHF. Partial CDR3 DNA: TGCAGTGCAAGCCCGGGCAATCAGCCC.

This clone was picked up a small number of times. CDR3 protein: CASSAQMGLRETQYF. The covered CDR3 bases are TGTGCCAGTAGTGCCCAGATGGGGCTTCGGGAGACG. The rearrangement uses TRBV19 and TRBJ2-3, with D perhaps matching TRBD2 (6 bases). The read comes to an end 3 residues before the CDR3 does, leaving the germline J gene to fill in the end. This CDR3 is 15 amino acids long. The germline gives CDR1 LNHDA, CDR2 SQIVND (reference sequence). The entire variable domain, with the rest obtained from reference TRBV19 and TRBJ2-3, is as follows: DGGITQSPKYLFRKEGQNVTLSCEQNLNHDAMYWYRQDPGQGLRLIYYSQIVNDFQKGDIAEGYSVSREKKESFPLTVTSAQKNPTAFYLCASSAQMGLRETQYFGPGTRLTVL.

CDR3 sequence reads: CASSVLGQGAIGELFF. The CDR3 bases that were read are TGTGCCAGCAGTGTGTTGGGACAGGGGGCGATCGGGGAG. The genes are TRBV6-1 and TRBJ2-2; 12 bases align to TRBD1. The missing CDR3 end, 3 residues past where the read stops, is filled in from the germline J gene. Looked up from germline, CDR1 is MNHNS and CDR2 is SASEGT. The CDR3 has 16 amino acids. The J segment lost 7 bases and the V segment lost 4 bases, leaving 7 bases of the junction unmatched.